This TCR beta chain was captured in a study of control samples from healthy donors and cancer patients. The method was immunoSEQ multiplex PCR; TCRdb's version includes in-frame clones alone and lacks a portion of them. The table shows about 190,000 clones, with roughly nine tenths occurring only once. Between the trimmed V and J ends, which lost 0 bases and 5 bases, there was a span of 12 bases. The CDR3 contains 15 residues. Per the germline V gene, CDR1 is WNHNN and CDR2 is SYGVQD (reference sequence). The specimen sequenced was blood. The chain links TRBV10-1 to TRBJ2-3; D call uncertain. The sequence was collected from a man aged 25 to 45 in good health. CDR3 in DNA: TGCGCCAGCAGTGAGTCCCCTGGACCGGTAGATACGCAGTATTTT. Translation gives CASSESPGPVDTQYF.